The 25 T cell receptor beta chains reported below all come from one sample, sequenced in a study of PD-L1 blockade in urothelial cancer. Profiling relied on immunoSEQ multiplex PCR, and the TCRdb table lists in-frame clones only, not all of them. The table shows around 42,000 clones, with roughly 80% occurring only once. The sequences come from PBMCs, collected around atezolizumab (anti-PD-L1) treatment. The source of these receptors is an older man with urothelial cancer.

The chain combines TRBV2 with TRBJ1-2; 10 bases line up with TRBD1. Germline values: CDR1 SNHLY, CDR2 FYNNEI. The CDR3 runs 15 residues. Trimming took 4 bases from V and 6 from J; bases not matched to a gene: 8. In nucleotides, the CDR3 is TGTGCCAGCAGTGGTTCTAGACAGGGGGCGAATGGCTACACCTTC. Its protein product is CASSGSRQGANGYTF.

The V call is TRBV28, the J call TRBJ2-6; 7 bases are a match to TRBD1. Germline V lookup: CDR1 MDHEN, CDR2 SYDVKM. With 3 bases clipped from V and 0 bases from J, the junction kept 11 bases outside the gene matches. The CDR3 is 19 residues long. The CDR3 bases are TGTGCCAGCAGTTTGGTCTATCCGGGACAGAGCTCTGGGGCCAACGTCCTGACTTTC. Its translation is CASSLVYPGQSSGANVLTF.

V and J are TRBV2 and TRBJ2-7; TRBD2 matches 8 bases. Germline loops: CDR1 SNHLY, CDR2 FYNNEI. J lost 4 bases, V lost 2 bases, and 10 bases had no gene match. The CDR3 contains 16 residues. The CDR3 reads CASSEYYSGSMYEQYF. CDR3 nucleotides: TGTGCCAGCAGTGAATATTACAGCGGGAGTATGTACGAGCAGTACTTC.

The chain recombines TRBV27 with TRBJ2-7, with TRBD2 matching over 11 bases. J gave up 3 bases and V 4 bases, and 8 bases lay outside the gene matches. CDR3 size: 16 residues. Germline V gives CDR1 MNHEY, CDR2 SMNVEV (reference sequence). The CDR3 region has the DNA TGTGCCAGCAGTTCCCGCGCCGGGACTAGCGGCTACGAGCAGTACTTC. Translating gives CASSSRAGTSGYEQYF.

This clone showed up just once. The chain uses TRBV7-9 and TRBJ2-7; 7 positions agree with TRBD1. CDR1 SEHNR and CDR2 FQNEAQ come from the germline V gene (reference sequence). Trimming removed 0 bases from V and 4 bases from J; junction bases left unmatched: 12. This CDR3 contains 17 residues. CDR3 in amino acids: CASSLAPGQSRGYEQYF. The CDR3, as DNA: TGTGCCAGCAGCTTAGCACCGGGACAGTCGAGGGGTTACGAGCAGTACTTC.

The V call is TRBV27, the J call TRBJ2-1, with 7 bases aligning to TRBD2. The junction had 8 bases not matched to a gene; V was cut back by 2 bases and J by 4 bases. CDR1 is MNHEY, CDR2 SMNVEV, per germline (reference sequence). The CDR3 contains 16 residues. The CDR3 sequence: CASSLRLRENYNEQFF. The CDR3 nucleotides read TGTGCCAGCAGTTTAAGGTTGCGGGAGAATTACAATGAGCAGTTCTTC.

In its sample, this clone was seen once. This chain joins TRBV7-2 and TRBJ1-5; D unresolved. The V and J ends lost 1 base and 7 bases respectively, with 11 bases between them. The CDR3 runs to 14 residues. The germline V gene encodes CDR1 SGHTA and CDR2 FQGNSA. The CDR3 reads CASSLGFGEQPQHF. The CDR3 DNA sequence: TGTGCCAGCAGCTTAGGTTTCGGGGAACAGCCCCAGCATTTT.

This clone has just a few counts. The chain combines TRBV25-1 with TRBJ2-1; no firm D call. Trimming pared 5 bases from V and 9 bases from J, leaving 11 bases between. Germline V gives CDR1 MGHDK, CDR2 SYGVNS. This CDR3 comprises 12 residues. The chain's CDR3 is CASSTNPLEQFF. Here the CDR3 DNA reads TGTGCCAGCAGTACAAACCCCCTTGAGCAGTTCTTC.

The CDR3 loop is CASSSGQPTGELFF. The CDR3 nucleotides read TGCGCCAGCAGCTCGGGACAACCGACCGGGGAGCTGTTTTTT. This sequence joins TRBV5-1 and TRBJ2-2, with D possibly being TRBD1 (6 bases). V was shortened by 3 bases and J by 5 bases, with 11 bases between the two germline ends. The CDR3 spans 14 residues. Germline V gives CDR1 SGHRS, CDR2 YFSETQ. Full variable domain (rest looked up from reference TRBV5-1 and TRBJ2-2): KAGVTQTPRYLIKTRGQQVTLSCSPISGHRSVSWYQQTPGQGLQFLFEYFSETQRNKGNFPGRFSGRQFSNSRSEMNVSTLELGDSALYLCASSSGQPTGELFFGEGSRLTVL.

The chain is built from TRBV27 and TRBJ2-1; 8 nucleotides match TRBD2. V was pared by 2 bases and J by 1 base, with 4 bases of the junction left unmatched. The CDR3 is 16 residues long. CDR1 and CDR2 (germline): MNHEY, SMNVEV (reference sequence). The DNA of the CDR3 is TGTGCCAGCAGTTTACAAGCGGGAGTTTCCTACAATGAGCAGTTCTTC. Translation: CASSLQAGVSYNEQFF.

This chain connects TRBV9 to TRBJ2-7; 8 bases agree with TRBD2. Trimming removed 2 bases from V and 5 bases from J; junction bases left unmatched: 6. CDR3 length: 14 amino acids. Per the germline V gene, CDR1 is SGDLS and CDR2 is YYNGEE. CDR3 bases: TGTGCCAGCAGCGTTAGCGGGGTTAGTGACGAGCAGTACTTC. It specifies CASSVSGVSDEQYF. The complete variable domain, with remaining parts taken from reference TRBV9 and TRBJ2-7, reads DSGVTQTPKHLITATGQRVTLRCSPRSGDLSVYWYQQSLDQGLQFLIQYYNGEERAKGNILERFSAQQFPDLHSELNLSSLELGDSALYFCASSVSGVSDEQYFGPGTRLTVT.

The CDR3: CASSNRGSGTEAFF. CDR3 in DNA: TGTGCCAGTAGCAATAGGGGATCAGGGACTGAAGCTTTCTTT. V is TRBV19 and J is TRBJ1-1; D is possibly TRBD1 (5 bases). V was cut by 6 bases and J by 5 bases, with 16 bases left in between. Looked up from germline, CDR1 is LNHDA and CDR2 is SQIVND (reference sequence). The CDR3 is 14 residues long.

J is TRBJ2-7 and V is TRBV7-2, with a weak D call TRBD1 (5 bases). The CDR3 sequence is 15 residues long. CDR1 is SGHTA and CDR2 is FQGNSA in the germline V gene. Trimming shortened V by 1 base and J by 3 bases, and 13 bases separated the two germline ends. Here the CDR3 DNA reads TGTGCCAGCAGCTTAGGGGGTCAGGGTCGCTACGAGCAGTACTTC. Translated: CASSLGGQGRYEQYF. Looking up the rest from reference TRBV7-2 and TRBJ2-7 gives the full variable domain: GAGVSQSPSNKVTEKGKDVELRCDPISGHTALYWYRQSLGQGLEFLIYFQGNSAPDKSGLPSDRFSAERTGGSVSTLTIQRTQQEDSAVYLCASSLGGQGRYEQYFGPGTRLTVT.

Written as DNA, the CDR3 is TGTGCCAGCAGCCCTCGGACAGACTCGAACACCGGGGAGCTGTTTTTT. Translated: CASSPRTDSNTGELFF. J is TRBJ2-2 and V is TRBV9; a weak D match, TRBD1 (6 bases). The CDR3 has 16 amino acids. Per the germline V gene, CDR1 is SGDLS and CDR2 is YYNGEE. The ends were cut back, 4 bases at V and 0 bases at J, with 13 bases in the middle.

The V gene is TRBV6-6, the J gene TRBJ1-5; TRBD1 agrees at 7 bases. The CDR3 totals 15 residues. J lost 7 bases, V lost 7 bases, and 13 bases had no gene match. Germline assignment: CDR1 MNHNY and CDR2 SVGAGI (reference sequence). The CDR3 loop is CASTRKQGKTQPQHF. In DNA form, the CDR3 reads TGTGCCAGCACCAGGAAACAGGGGAAGACCCAGCCCCAGCATTTT.

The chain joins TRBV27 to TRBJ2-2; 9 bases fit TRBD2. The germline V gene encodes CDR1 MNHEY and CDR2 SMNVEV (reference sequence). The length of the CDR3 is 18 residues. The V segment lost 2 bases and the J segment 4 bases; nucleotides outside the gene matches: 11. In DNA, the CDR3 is TGTGCCAGCAGTTTACTTGGGTTAGCGGGAGCTGGCACCGGGGAGCTGTTTTTT. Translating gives CASSLLGLAGAGTGELFF.

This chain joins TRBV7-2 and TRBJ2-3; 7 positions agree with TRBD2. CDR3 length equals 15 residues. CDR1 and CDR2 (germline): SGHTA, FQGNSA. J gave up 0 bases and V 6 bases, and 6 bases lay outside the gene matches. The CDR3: CASSILASSTDTQYF. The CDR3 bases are TGTGCCAGCAGTATACTAGCGTCTAGCACAGATACGCAGTATTTT.

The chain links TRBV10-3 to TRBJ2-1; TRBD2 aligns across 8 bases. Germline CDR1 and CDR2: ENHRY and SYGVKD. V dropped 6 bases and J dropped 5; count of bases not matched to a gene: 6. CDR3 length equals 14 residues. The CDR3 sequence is CAIRGTSRDNEQFF. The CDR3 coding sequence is TGTGCCATCAGAGGGACTAGTCGTGACAATGAGCAGTTCTTC.

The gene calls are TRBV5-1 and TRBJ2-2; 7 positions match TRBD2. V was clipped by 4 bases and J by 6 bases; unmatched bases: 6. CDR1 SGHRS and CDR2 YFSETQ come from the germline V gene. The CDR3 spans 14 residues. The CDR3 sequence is CASSPGRGAGELFF. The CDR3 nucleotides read TGCGCCAGCAGCCCCGGACGGGGGGCCGGGGAGCTGTTTTTT. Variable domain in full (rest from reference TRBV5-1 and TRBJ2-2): KAGVTQTPRYLIKTRGQQVTLSCSPISGHRSVSWYQQTPGQGLQFLFEYFSETQRNKGNFPGRFSGRQFSNSRSEMNVSTLELGDSALYLCASSPGRGAGELFFGEGSRLTVL.

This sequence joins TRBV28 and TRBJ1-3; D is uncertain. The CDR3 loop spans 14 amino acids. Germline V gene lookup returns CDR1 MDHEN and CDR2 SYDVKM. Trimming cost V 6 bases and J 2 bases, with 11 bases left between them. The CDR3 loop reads CASRKLGTGNTIYF. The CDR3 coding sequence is TGTGCCAGCAGAAAACTGGGCACTGGAAACACCATATATTTT. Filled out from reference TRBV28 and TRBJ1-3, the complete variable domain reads DVKVTQSSRYLVKRTGEKVFLECVQDMDHENMFWYRQDPGLGLRLIYFSYDVKMKEKGDIPEGYSVSREKKERFSLILESASTNQTSMYLCASRKLGTGNTIYFGEGSWLTVV.

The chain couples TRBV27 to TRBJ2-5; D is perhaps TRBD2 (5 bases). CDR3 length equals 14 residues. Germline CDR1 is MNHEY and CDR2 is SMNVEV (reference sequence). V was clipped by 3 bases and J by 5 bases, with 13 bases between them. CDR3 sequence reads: CASSFSPGGETQYF. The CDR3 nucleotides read TGTGCCAGCAGTTTCTCCCCGGGCGGGGAGACCCAGTACTTC.

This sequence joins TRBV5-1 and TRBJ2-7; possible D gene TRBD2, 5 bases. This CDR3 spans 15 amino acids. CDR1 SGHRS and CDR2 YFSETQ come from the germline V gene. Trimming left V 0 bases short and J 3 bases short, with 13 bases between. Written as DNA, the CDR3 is TGCGCCAGCAGCTTGGCGGCCGGGAACCGCTACGAGCAGTACTTC. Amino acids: CASSLAAGNRYEQYF.

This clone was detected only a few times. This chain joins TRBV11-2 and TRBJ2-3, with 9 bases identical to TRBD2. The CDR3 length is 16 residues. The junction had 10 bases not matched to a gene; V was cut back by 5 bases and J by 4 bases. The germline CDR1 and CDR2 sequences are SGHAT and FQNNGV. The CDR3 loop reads CASSPGTSLGSDTQYF. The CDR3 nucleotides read TGTGCCAGCAGCCCCGGGACTAGCTTAGGATCAGATACGCAGTATTTT.

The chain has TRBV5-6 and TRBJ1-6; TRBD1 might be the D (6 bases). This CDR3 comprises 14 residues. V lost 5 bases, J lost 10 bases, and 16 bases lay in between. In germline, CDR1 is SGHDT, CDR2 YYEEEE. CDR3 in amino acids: CASSFWTEGSPLHF. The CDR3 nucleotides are TGTGCCAGCAGTTTTTGGACAGAAGGGTCACCCCTCCACTTT.

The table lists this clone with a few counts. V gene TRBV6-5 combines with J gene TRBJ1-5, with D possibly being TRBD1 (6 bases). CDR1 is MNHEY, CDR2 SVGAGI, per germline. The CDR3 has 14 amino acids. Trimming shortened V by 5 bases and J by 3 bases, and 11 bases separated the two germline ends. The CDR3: CASSPQGFNQPQHF. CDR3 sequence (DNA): TGTGCCAGCAGTCCACAGGGTTTCAATCAGCCCCAGCATTTT.